This T cell receptor beta chain came from a study of shared T cell receptors in the human thymus. Some clones are missing from TCRdb's copy, which holds only in-frame ones; the method was immunoSEQ multiplex PCR. This table has under 850,000 clones, approximately 88% appearing once. CDR3 size: 17 residues. Looked up from germline, CDR1 is SGHVS and CDR2 is FQNEAQ. Trimming removed 3 bases from V and 0 bases from J; junction bases left unmatched: 7. These data were also reused for a study on human thymus T cells. That work adds: Healthy Finnish infants undergoing corrective surgery for congenital heart defects were used as donors. Thymic samples were excised during corrective heart operations. Related research described strongly overlapping thymic repertoires in unrelated people.

The TCR comes from a boy under two years old with a congenital heart defect. The chain is built from TRBV7-8 and TRBJ2-4, with 8 bases identical to TRBD1. Sequences were obtained from thymocytes. CDR3 sequence: CASSFRGQELAKNIQYF. The CDR3 nucleotides read TGTGCCAGCAGCTTCAGGGGGCAGGAATTAGCCAAAAACATTCAGTACTTC.